These 27 T cell receptor beta chains were sequenced from one sample in a study of blood T cell repertoires in COVID-19. Only in-frame clones appear in the TCRdb table, and some are missing; sequencing was by immunoSEQ multiplex PCR. The sample contains roughly 150,000 clones, about 88% of which appear only once. The material sequenced was peripheral blood. The source is a man in his fifties who had recovered from COVID-19.

This rearrangement joins TRBV7-2 to TRBJ1-2; no clear D gene. The CDR3 has 11 residues. V lost 5 bases and J 6 bases, leaving 7 bases between the germline ends. In germline, CDR1 is SGHTA, CDR2 FQGNSA. The CDR3 region is CASSPVDGYTF. The CDR3 coding sequence is TGTGCCAGCAGCCCCGTTGATGGCTACACCTTC.

This sequence joins TRBV5-4 and TRBJ1-1; 9 bases match TRBD1. CDR1 and CDR2 from the germline V gene are SGHNT and YYREEE (reference sequence). The CDR3 totals 15 residues. With 4 bases clipped from V and 5 bases from J, the junction kept 9 bases outside the gene matches. As DNA, the CDR3 is TGTGCCAGCAGCCTCCAAGGACAGGGGCCTACTGAAGCTTTCTTT. The encoded protein is CASSLQGQGPTEAFF.

CDR3 coding DNA: TGTGCCAGCAGTCCGGCCTTGGGACTGAGCAATCAGCCCCAGCATTTT. It specifies CASSPALGLSNQPQHF. The chain links TRBV6-2 or TRBV6-3 to TRBJ1-5, with a weak D call TRBD1 (5 bases). Germline values: CDR1 MNHEY, CDR2 SVGEGT. V was cut by 5 bases and J by 1 base, with 15 bases left in between. This CDR3 spans 16 amino acids.

V is TRBV18 and J is TRBJ2-5; 7 bases match TRBD1. J lost 5 bases, V lost 0 bases, and 9 bases had no gene match. The germline gives CDR1 KGHSH, CDR2 LQKENI. The CDR3 sequence is 16 residues long. The CDR3 sequence: CASSPPRQGVLETQYF. DNA for the CDR3: TGTGCCAGCTCACCACCGAGGCAGGGGGTTCTGGAGACCCAGTACTTC.

This clone was detected once. The genes are TRBV27 and TRBJ1-2; D is perhaps TRBD1 (5 bases). CDR3 length: 14 amino acids. Between the trimmed V and J ends, which lost 6 bases and 7 bases, there was a span of 18 bases. Looked up from germline, CDR1 is MNHEY and CDR2 is SMNVEV (reference sequence). The CDR3 coding sequence is TGTGCCAGCAGGCGGACGGGTCACCAGGGTGGCTACACCTTC. It is translated as CASRRTGHQGGYTF.

V gene TRBV28 combines with J gene TRBJ2-7; the D gene is possibly TRBD1 (6 bases). The CDR3 is 14 residues long. Germline CDR1 MDHEN, CDR2 SYDVKM. The V and J ends lost 1 base and 4 bases respectively, with 11 bases between them. CDR3 DNA: TGTGCCAGCAGTTTATTCCGACAGGAGTACGAGCAGTACTTC. Its protein product is CASSLFRQEYEQYF.

This chain joins TRBV6-2 or TRBV6-3 and TRBJ2-2; 8 bases agree with TRBD2. The CDR3 is 14 amino acids. Germline-derived CDR1 and CDR2 are MNHEY and SVGEGT. With V trimmed by 5 bases and J by 6 bases, 5 bases remained unmatched. The CDR3 region has the DNA TGTGCCAGCAGTCCGCGGGGGGCCCCCGGGGAGCTGTTTTTT. It specifies CASSPRGAPGELFF.

The V and J genes are TRBV5-1 and TRBJ1-1; D not resolved. This CDR3 is 16 amino acids long. Germline CDR1 is SGHRS and CDR2 is YFSETQ. V lost 2 bases to trimming and J lost 1 base, with 15 bases between them. The CDR3 nucleotides read TGCGCCAGCAGCTTATCCCCGCGGGCGGGGAACACTGAAGCTTTCTTT. As protein: CASSLSPRAGNTEAFF.

V and J are TRBV25-1 and TRBJ2-5, with 7 bases lining up with TRBD1. J gave up 0 bases and V 6 bases, and 7 bases lay outside the gene matches. Germline V gives CDR1 MGHDK, CDR2 SYGVNS. The CDR3 consists of 15 residues. For the CDR3, the DNA is TGTGCCAGCAGGGCGGACAGGCGCTACCAAGAGACCCAGTACTTC. Its protein is CASRADRRYQETQYF.

The chain employs TRBV6-5 and TRBJ2-7; D is perhaps TRBD2 (5 bases). Trimming removed 6 bases from V and 3 bases from J, with 12 bases in between. Germline lookup yields CDR1 MNHEY and CDR2 SVGAGI. The CDR3 sequence is 13 residues long. The CDR3 spells CASRNSGGYEQYF. The CDR3, as DNA: TGTGCCAGCAGAAACAGTGGAGGCTACGAGCAGTACTTC.

The chain is built from TRBV7-9 and TRBJ2-1, with D possibly TRBD2 on 6 matching bases. Germline V gene data show CDR1 as SEHNR and CDR2 as FQNEAQ (reference sequence). Trimming pared 0 bases from V and 0 bases from J, leaving 15 bases between. This CDR3 has 18 amino acids. In DNA form, the CDR3 reads TGTGCCAGCAGCTTAGCCGCGGGGCCTGCTAGCTCCTACAATGAGCAGTTCTTC. It codes for CASSLAAGPASSYNEQFF.

This chain uses TRBV19 with TRBJ2-5, with 7 bases aligning to TRBD1. The germline CDR1 and CDR2 sequences are LNHDA and SQIVND (reference sequence). The CDR3 has 13 residues. V was clipped by 7 bases and J by 4 bases; unmatched bases: 6. The CDR3 region has the DNA TGTGCCAGTAACAACAGGGGAGTAGAGACCCAGTACTTC. Translation gives CASNNRGVETQYF.

The rearrangement links TRBV28 to TRBJ1-4; tentatively, D is TRBD1 (6 bases). This CDR3 is built from 17 residues. V was clipped by 5 bases and J by 2 bases, with 18 bases between them. Looked up from germline, CDR1 is MDHEN and CDR2 is SYDVKM. CDR3 loop: CASSQDSFLGTNEKLFF. The DNA for the CDR3 is TGTGCCAGCAGTCAGGACAGTTTTCTCGGCACTAATGAAAAACTGTTTTTT.

The gene calls are TRBV5-4 and TRBJ2-5; D might be TRBD1 (6 bases). Looked up from germline, CDR1 is SGHNT and CDR2 is YYREEE (reference sequence). Trimming cost V 5 bases and J 2 bases, with 13 bases left between them. CDR3 size: 14 residues. CDR3: CASSHGGGQETQYF. The CDR3 nucleotides are TGTGCCAGCAGTCATGGGGGCGGACAAGAGACCCAGTACTTC.

This chain connects TRBV30 to TRBJ1-4; TRBD1 might be the D (5 bases). V was shortened by 0 bases and J by 5 bases, with 13 bases between the two germline ends. The CDR3 runs 15 residues. CDR1 and CDR2 (germline): GTSNPN, SVGIG (reference sequence). CDR3 region: CAWSVGRVSNEKLFF. The CDR3 DNA reads as TGTGCCTGGAGTGTTGGCAGGGTCTCGAATGAAAAACTGTTTTTT.

This clone came up once. This rearrangement joins TRBV6-6 to TRBJ2-1, with TRBD2 matching over 7 bases. The germline V gene has CDR1 MNHNY and CDR2 SVGAGI (reference sequence). The CDR3 has 12 residues. With V trimmed by 5 bases and J by 8 bases, 3 bases remained unmatched. The CDR3 coding sequence is TGTGCCAGCAGTCTCGCGGGGGATGAGCAGTTCTTC. Translated, it gives CASSLAGDEQFF.

The chain carries TRBV30 and TRBJ1-2; 9 bases agree with TRBD1. The CDR3 is made up of 15 amino acids. The V segment lost 5 bases and the J segment 8 bases; nucleotides outside the gene matches: 15. Germline V gene sequence: CDR1 GTSNPN, CDR2 SVGIG (reference sequence). CDR3 sequence reads: CAWLPKGGQGRGYTF. The CDR3 nucleotides read TGTGCCTGGTTGCCTAAAGGAGGACAGGGGCGGGGCTACACCTTC.

Details on this clone: Other DNA sequences of this sample code for an identical CDR3. V and J are TRBV18 and TRBJ2-3, with TRBD2 matching 10 bases. Per the germline V gene, CDR1 is KGHSH and CDR2 is LQKENI. Trimming cost V 3 bases and J 1 base; bases outside gene matches: 1. The CDR3 runs to 15 residues. CDR3 coding DNA: TGTGCCAGCTCACCTACTAGCGGGGGCACAGATACGCAGTATTTT. The encoded protein is CASSPTSGGTDTQYF.

This clone was seen a few times. V is TRBV27 and J is TRBJ2-3; perhaps TRBD2 as D (5 bases). There are 16 residues in the CDR3. Trimming stripped 5 bases from V and 0 bases from J, with 15 bases between. Germline-derived CDR1 and CDR2 are MNHEY and SMNVEV (reference sequence). CDR3 sequence (DNA): TGTGCCAGCAGTCCGCTGCAAGCGGCGAGCACAGATACGCAGTATTTT. Protein: CASSPLQAASTDTQYF.

This chain connects TRBV6-2 or TRBV6-3 to TRBJ1-5, with D possibly matching TRBD1 (5 bases). Germline V gene data show CDR1 as MNHEY and CDR2 as SVGEGT. There are 15 residues in the CDR3. V dropped 2 bases and J dropped 0 bases, with 8 bases sitting between them. In DNA, the CDR3 is TGTGCCAGCAGTTACCCAGGGTTTAGCAATCAGCCCCAGCATTTT. It yields the protein CASSYPGFSNQPQHF.

The chain has TRBV19 and TRBJ2-3; D call uncertain. The CDR3 contains 13 residues. V lost 5 bases and J 2 bases, leaving 8 bases between the germline ends. The germline V gene encodes CDR1 LNHDA and CDR2 SQIVND (reference sequence). The CDR3 nucleotides are TGTGCCAGTAGTTTGAGAGTCACAGATACGCAGTATTTT. It yields the protein CASSLRVTDTQYF.

The chain combines TRBV6-2 or TRBV6-3 with TRBJ1-1, with 7 positions matching TRBD1. The CDR3 loop spans 14 amino acids. CDR1 is MNHEY, CDR2 SVGEGT, per germline. J gave up 4 bases and V 4 bases, and 6 bases lay outside the gene matches. CDR3 DNA sequence: TGTGCCAGCAGTTTTTTTACAGGGGTCACTGAAGCTTTCTTT. It translates to CASSFFTGVTEAFF.

This clone occurred once. V is TRBV6-1 and J is TRBJ2-7; D is unresolved. The CDR3 extends over 14 amino acids. The germline gives CDR1 MNHNS, CDR2 SASEGT. With 3 bases removed from V and 4 bases from J, the gap between germline ends came to 13 bases. CDR3 region: CASSETVVEYEQYF. DNA for the CDR3: TGTGCCAGCAGTGAGACGGTTGTGGAGTACGAGCAGTACTTC.

The gene calls are TRBV10-3 and TRBJ2-5; no reliable D call. This CDR3 is built from 13 residues. V was trimmed by 0 bases and J by 5 bases, leaving 7 bases between them. CDR1 and CDR2 (germline): ENHRY, SYGVKD. The CDR3 sequence: CAISESTLETQYF. Written as DNA, the CDR3 is TGTGCCATCAGTGAGTCGACTCTGGAGACCCAGTACTTC.

The CDR3 is CATRSGESYEQYF. CDR3 in DNA: TGTGCCACCCGCTCGGGGGAATCCTACGAGCAGTACTTC. The rearrangement uses TRBV24-1 and TRBJ2-7; D may be TRBD2 (6 bases). The CDR3 is made up of 13 amino acids. Trimming cost V 9 bases and J 1 base, with 12 bases left between them. The germline V gene encodes CDR1 KGHDR and CDR2 SFDVKD.

The rearrangement joins TRBV28 to TRBJ1-4, with D perhaps TRBD1 (5 bases). Germline V CDR1 and CDR2: MDHEN, SYDVKM. The CDR3 length is 17 residues. V was pared by 3 bases and J by 0 bases, with 14 bases between. The chain's CDR3 is CASSFQGSSSTNEKLFF. CDR3 DNA sequence: TGTGCCAGCAGTTTCCAGGGTTCCTCCTCAACTAATGAAAAACTGTTTTTT.

This chain joins TRBV10-3 and TRBJ2-4; D gene ambiguous. Trimming took 6 bases from V and 1 from J, leaving 19 bases between them. CDR3 length: 17 amino acids. Germline V lookup: CDR1 ENHRY, CDR2 SYGVKD. The CDR3 protein is CAISEIHLEVAKNIQYF. The CDR3 coding sequence is TGTGCCATCAGCGAAATACATCTTGAGGTGGCCAAAAACATTCAGTACTTC.